This T cell receptor beta chain was recovered during a study of cytomegalovirus exposure and HLA in healthy donors. Findings of the study overall: Rarity held for most TCR sequences, but there were some public TCRs that occurred in many donors. In a later analysis, HLA-associated TCR beta chains were more clonally expanded than equally common others. Data from an earlier analysis indicated that most TCR beta V segments were productive either about 90% or about 30% of the time.

Remarks on this clone: Its antigen is not identified.

V was pared by 0 bases and J by 6 bases, with 19 bases of the junction left unmatched. The germline V gene has CDR1 KGHSY and CDR2 FQNENV. This CDR3 has 20 amino acids. The primer mix had 60 Vbeta and 13 Jbeta primers. Authors' processing steps: In a later analysis, of 80 million or so unique beta chains, roughly 10 million appeared in at least two donors. Data came from immunoSEQ multiplex PCR; TCRdb stores just in-frame clones and leaves some out. From that table come the V and J calls and clone size; the DNA was used to work out D and trimming. This table holds about 170,000 clones, 84% found once.

This receptor was taken from a girl aged 5-17 years in good health and CMV-seropositive. The rearrangement uses TRBV16 and TRBJ2-2, with 7 bases fitting TRBD1. The sample consisted of PBMCs. The CDR3 nucleotides are TGTGCCAGCAGCCAATCGTACAGGGGAAAAAGCCAGCTCGAACCCGGGGAGCTGTTTTTT. This sequence encodes CASSQSYRGKSQLEPGELFF.